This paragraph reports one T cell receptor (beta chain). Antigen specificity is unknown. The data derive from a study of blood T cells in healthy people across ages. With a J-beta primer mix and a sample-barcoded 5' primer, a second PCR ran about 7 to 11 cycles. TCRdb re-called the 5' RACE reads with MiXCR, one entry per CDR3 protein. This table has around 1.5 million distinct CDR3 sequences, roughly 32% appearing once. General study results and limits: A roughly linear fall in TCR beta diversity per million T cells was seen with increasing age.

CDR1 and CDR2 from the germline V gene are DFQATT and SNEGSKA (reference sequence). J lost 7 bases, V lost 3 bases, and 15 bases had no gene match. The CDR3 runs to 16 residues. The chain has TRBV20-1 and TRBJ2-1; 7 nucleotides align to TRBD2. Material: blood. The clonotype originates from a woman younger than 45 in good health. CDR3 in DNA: TGCAGTGCTAGTTCCTCAGGCGGGAGTCCCCTAAATGAGCAGTTCTTC. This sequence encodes CSASSSGGSPLNEQFF.